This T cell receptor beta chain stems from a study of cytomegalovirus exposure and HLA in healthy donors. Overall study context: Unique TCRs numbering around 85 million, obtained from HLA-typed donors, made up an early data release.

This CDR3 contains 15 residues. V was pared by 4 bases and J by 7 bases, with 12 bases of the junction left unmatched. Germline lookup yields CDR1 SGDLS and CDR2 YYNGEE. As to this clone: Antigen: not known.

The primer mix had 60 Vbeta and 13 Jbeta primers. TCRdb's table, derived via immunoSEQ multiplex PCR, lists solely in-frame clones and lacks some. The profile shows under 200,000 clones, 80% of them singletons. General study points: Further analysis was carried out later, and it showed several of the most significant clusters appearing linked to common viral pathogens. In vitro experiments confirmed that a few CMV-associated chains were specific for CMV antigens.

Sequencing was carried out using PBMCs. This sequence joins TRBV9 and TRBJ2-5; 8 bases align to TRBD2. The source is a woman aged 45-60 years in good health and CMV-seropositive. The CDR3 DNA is TGTGCCAGCAGCCCCTTACTAGCGGAGAGGGGGACCCAGTACTTC. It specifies CASSPLLAERGTQYF.